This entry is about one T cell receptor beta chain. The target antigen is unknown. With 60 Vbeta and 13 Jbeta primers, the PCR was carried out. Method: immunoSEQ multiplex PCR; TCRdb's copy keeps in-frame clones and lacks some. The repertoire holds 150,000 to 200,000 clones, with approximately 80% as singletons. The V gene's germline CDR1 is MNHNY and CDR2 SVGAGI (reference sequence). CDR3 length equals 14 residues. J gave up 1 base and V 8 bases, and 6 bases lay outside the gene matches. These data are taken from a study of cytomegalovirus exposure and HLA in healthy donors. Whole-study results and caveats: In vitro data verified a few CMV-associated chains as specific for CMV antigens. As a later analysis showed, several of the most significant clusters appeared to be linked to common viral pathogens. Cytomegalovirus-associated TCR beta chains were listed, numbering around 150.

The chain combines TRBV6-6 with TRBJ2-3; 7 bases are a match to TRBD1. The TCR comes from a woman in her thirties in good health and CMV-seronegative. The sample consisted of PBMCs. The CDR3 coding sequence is TGTGCCAGCGGGTCAGGGGGACGCACAGATACGCAGTATTTT. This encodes CASGSGGRTDTQYF.